This T cell receptor (beta chain) was captured by sequencing in a study of cytomegalovirus exposure and HLA in healthy donors listed by TCRdb under 2017. Background for the entire study: According to an earlier analysis of 587 of the donors, about 190 million T cells yielded over 100 million unique TCR beta sequences and 276 Gb of sequence data. Of the 300 to 500 genotyped donors, roughly 80% were placed in the genetic ancestry cluster associated with self-reported Caucasian donors. The later analysis used no new phenotypic data to find candidate immune exposures, relying instead on TCR beta sequences and their occurrence across donors. Roughly 5 DR-DQ haplotypes were handled as single units for association and clustering, since linkage in the cohort was strong. A later genetic analysis used genome-wide SNP genotypes for about 65% of the 666 donors, treating that subset as a discovery cohort. In an earlier analysis of 550 to 700 of the donors, high-throughput TCR beta sequencing was used to judge whether each TCR beta V gene segment behaved as functional or pseudogenic. High-throughput TCR immunosequencing, statistical association of individual TCRs with disease status, and machine learning were combined to predict cytomegalovirus infection status. In a later analysis, previously published TCR beta repertoires from 670 or so donors were re-analyzed and high-resolution HLA genotyping was added so that TCR occurrence patterns could be studied. Along with the approximately 700-subject first cohort, a separate validation cohort of more than 90 different subjects was used. The aim of the study was to test whether cataloging public T cell receptors could identify signatures of past pathogen exposure. An early release that covered roughly 600 HLA-typed donors contained about 300 gigabases of sequencing data and roughly 84 million unique TCR sequences. HLA typing covered class I and class II loci at four-digit resolution. Among about 410 genotyped donors of the cohort, an average of about 220,000 unique TCR beta nucleotide sequences was sequenced per donor, of which approximately 19% were non-productive. Every repertoire in the discovery cohort had been generated on one and the same sequencing platform. Donor age, sex, ethnicity and CMV serostatus were compiled together with the repertoire data. Typing coverage differed by locus: A, B, C, DRB1 and DQB1 were typed in roughly 620-630 donors, DQA1 in 500 to 550, DPA1 in roughly 590, and DPB1 in around 440. The study used immunosequencing to profile the T cell repertoires of approximately 640 subjects and linked those repertoires to cytomegalovirus serostatus.

V was cut back by 0 bases and J by 2 bases, leaving a gap of 8 bases between them. The CDR3 holds 15 amino acids from the cysteine to the phenylalanine. The sequence is cut down to CDR3 DNA, 45 bases in frame from base 1. The germline V gene encodes CDR1 MGHRA and CDR2 YSYEKL. Broad study findings and their caveats: In vitro tests confirmed that a few of the cytomegalovirus-associated TCR beta chains recognize cytomegalovirus antigens. HLA typing was unavailable for some donors at each locus, so association tests used only the typed subset. A cluster of highly shared sequence variants was judged likely to be a technical artifact of the sequencing pipeline. Some IMGT-functional V segments, including TRBV6-2 and TRBV6-3, could not be distinguished by the 87-base-pair reads and were therefore excluded. Only TCR beta chains were sequenced in this cohort, and the absence of alpha or paired-chain data limited detectable features. According to a later analysis, parvovirus B19, influenza, CMV and Epstein-Barr virus appeared linked to several top co-occurrence clusters. A total of about 150 TCR beta chains were listed by the study as associated with cytomegalovirus. A later analysis found that TCR association rates varied across HLA loci, with DRB1 alleles showing the most associated TCRs and HLA-C alleles the fewest. It was suggested by the authors that the approach could potentially be generalized to other disease states and immunological phenotypes. In a later genetic analysis, a missense DCLRE1C variant was associated with V-gene and J-gene trimming of TCR beta chains, and the association was replicated in an independent cohort. In a later analysis, around 17,000 TCR beta sequences were associated with specific HLA alleles at a false discovery rate of 0.05. Approximately 16 rarely observed V segments, including chromosome 9 orphons, were excluded from the earlier analysis of about 610 of the donors because counts were too low. Most TCR sequences were observed very rarely across donors, whereas some public TCRs were present in many individuals. The presence/absence analyses assumed that sequencing depth was roughly uniform across donors, and that assumption may not be true. According to a later genetic analysis, donors in an Asian-associated ancestry cluster had fewer N-insertions in productive TCRs than the approximately 670-donor mean. An earlier analysis of approximately 590 of the donors showed that most TCR beta V segments appeared in productive rearrangements either about 90% or about 30% of the time, which broadly matched IMGT annotations. A further reported finding was that TCR beta sequences accurately predicted the HLA-A and HLA-B alleles for most subjects in the first cohort. A later analysis found that most CMV-associated TCR beta chains appeared HLA-restricted, with HLA associations seemingly driven largely by CMV exposure. Immune exposure information for the cohort was limited to CMV serostatus. When HLA alleles, especially DR and DQ, strongly co-occurred, TCR associations were difficult to assign to individual alleles. Compared with equally common non-associated chains, HLA-associated TCR beta chains in a later analysis were more clonally expanded and had lower generation probabilities. Correlated functional status among segregating V segments might reflect linkage disequilibrium, but an unknown experimental factor could not be ruled out. Cytomegalovirus status was reported to be diagnosed by the classifier with high specificity and sensitivity in both the original and validation cohorts.

Receptor amplification or capture employed the immunoSEQ multiplex PCR assay. A mixture of 60 forward primers for TCR Vbeta segments and 13 reverse primers for TCR Jbeta segments was used in the multiplex PCR. A multiplex PCR assay on genomic DNA amplified the CDR3 region of rearranged TCR beta genes. Amplified TCR beta libraries were sequenced as 87-base-pair reads on the Illumina HiSeq System. Per the authors' processing: In a later analysis, approximately 74 million unique TCR beta chains were counted across the roughly 610 repertoires, and roughly 11 million of these chains were shared by at least two donors. Raw reads were error-corrected and collapsed into unique sequences with a nearest-neighbor algorithm that merged closely related sequences to remove PCR and sequencing errors. CDR3 sequences were aligned to IMGT reference sequences to assign V, D and J gene segments. For a sequence to be retained, a match of at least six nucleotides to both a V gene segment and a J gene segment was required. Rearrangements were called productive when the CDR3 lacked stop codons and stayed in frame with V and J; all others were non-productive. CDR3 was defined according to IMGT convention as the region running from the second conserved V-encoded cysteine to the conserved J-encoded phenylalanine. The earlier analysis of approximately 500 of the donors excluded sequences that lacked an unambiguous match to a single V gene segment. In an earlier analysis of 450 to 700 of the donors, V segments were called functional above 56.7% productive rearrangements and were called segregating when the between-donor standard deviation exceeded 5%. A statistical classification framework was built to diagnose cytomegalovirus status from the catalog of TCR beta chain sequences. In a later analysis, V and J genes were assigned by comparing TCR nucleotide sequences against IMGT/GENE-DB human TR gene sequences. In a later analysis, CDR3 sequences and most-parsimonious VDJ recombination scenarios were assigned using the TCRdist pipeline. In a later analysis, each TCR beta chain was defined by its CDR3 amino acid sequence together with its V-gene family, and reads without a unique V-gene family were excluded. As a way to deal with suspected cross-contamination and a sequencing artifact, a later analysis dropped under 600 nucleotide sequences that were highly shared and had low generation probability. In a later analysis, a clonal expansion index for each public chain was calculated from normalized within-repertoire ranks of inferred template counts. In a later analysis, generation probabilities were computed with a VDJ recombination model fitted to out-of-frame rearrangements, and the resulting probabilities were checked against IGoR. Hypergeometric tests were used in a later analysis to score TCR-TCR, TCR-HLA and TCR-CMV co-occurrence, with a repertoire-size bias correction applied to the TCR pairs. False discovery rates were estimated in a later analysis by permuting HLA or CMV assignments 20 times. A later analysis grouped co-occurring TCRs with DBSCAN, adding TCRdist sequence similarity when clustering within HLA-allele-positive subsets. Repertoires with fewer than 30,000 or more than 120,000 public chains, plus five repertoires with anomalous nucleotide sharing, were excluded from co-occurrence clustering. The table comes from immuneACCESS by way of TCRdb, which keeps in-frame sequences with V and J called. Part of the clones is missing from these tables; in studies checked, under half for an unresolved V gene and the rest for unknown reasons. Clone size and V and J calls were adopted from that table, with D and trimming inferred from the DNA. The sample table shows about 180,000 clones, and roughly 70% are seen once. The ten largest clones represent 2.9% of the sample.

As regards this clone: Its antigen specificity is not known. Base qualities are not provided; no much larger clone lies one nucleotide away.

The cohort comprised hundreds of healthy bone marrow donors. All cohort members were sampled while nominally healthy, although unrecorded immune exposures were likely present. The donor was CMV seronegative and was included in the group of several hundred seronegative cohort members. A peripheral blood sample was provided by each donor, and peripheral blood mononuclear cells were used for TCR beta sequencing. The Qiagen DNeasy Blood Extraction Kit was used to extract genomic DNA from the blood cell samples. This receptor was identified in a male donor in good health and CMV-seronegative. The rearranged segments are TRBV4-1 and TRBJ1-5; the D gene cannot be resolved reliably. Sequencing input: PBMCs. This receptor has the CDR3 CASSQEILGNQPQHF. The DNA is TGCGCCAGCAGCCAAGAAATTCTTGGCAATCAGCCCCAGCATTTT.